This T cell receptor (beta chain) was documented in a study of T cells in Graves' hyperthyroidism and ophthalmopathy. Germline V gene sequence: CDR1 LNHDA, CDR2 SQIVND (reference sequence). This CDR3 has 18 residues. The J segment lost 1 base and the V segment lost 9 bases, leaving 15 bases of the junction unmatched. Regions amplified from RNA transcripts were the TCR beta CDR3 regions. The HTBI primer set drove a first-round RT-PCR of the TCR CDR3. TCRdb passed the multiplex PCR reads through MiXCR, listing each CDR3 protein once. The data contain approximately 740,000 distinct CDR3 sequences, 12% to 15% of them singletons. The study left out patients who had uncontrolled infection, other autoimmune disease, pregnancy or lactation.

The chain uses TRBV19 and TRBJ2-2, with 9 positions matching TRBD1. The receptor was isolated from a young woman with Graves' hyperthyroidism. The sequencing input was blood. CDR3 DNA: TGTGCCAGCCTTCTTCTCAACCCGGGACAGGGGAACACCGGGGAGCTGTTTTTT. Its translation: CASLLLNPGQGNTGELFF. Supplemented by reference TRBV19 and TRBJ2-2, the full variable domain reads DGGITQSPKYLFRKEGQNVTLSCEQNLNHDAMYWYRQDPGQGLRLIYYSQIVNDFQKGDIAEGYSVSREKKESFPLTVTSAQKNPTAFYLCASLLLNPGQGNTGELFFGEGSRLTVL.